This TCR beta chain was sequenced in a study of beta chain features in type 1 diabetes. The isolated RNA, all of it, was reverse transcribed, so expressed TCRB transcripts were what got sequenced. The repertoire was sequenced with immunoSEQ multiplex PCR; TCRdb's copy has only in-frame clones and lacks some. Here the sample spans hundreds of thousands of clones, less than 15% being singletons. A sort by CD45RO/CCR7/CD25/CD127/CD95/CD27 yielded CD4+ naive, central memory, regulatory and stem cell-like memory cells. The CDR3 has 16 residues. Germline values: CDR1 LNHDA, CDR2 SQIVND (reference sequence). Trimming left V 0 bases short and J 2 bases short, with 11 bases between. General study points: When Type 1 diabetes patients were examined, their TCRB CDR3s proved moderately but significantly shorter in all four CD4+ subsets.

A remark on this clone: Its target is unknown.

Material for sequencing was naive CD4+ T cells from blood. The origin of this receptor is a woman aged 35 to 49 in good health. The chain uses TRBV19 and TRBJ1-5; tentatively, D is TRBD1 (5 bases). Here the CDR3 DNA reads TGTGCCAGTAGTATAGAGGCGGGGCAAGGCAATCAGCCCCAGCATTTT. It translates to CASSIEAGQGNQPQHF.